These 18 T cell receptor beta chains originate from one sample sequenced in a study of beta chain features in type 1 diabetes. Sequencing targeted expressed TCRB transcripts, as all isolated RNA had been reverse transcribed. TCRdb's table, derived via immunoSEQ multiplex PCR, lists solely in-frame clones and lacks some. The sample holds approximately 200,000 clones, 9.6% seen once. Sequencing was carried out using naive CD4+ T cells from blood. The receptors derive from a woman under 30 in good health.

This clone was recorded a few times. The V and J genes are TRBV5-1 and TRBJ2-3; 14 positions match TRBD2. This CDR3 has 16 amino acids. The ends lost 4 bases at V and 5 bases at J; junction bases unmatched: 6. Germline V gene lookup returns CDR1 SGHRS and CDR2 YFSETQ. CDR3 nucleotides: TGCGCCAGCAGCACCGGACTAGCGGGGGGAGAAGATACGCAGTATTTT. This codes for CASSTGLAGGEDTQYF.

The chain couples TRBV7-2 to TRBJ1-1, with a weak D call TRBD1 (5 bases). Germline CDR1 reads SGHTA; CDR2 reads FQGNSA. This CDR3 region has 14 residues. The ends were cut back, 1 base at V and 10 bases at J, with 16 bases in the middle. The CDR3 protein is CASSLVSGTRAAFF. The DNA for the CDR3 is TGTGCCAGCAGCTTAGTAAGTGGTACCAGGGCAGCTTTCTTT.

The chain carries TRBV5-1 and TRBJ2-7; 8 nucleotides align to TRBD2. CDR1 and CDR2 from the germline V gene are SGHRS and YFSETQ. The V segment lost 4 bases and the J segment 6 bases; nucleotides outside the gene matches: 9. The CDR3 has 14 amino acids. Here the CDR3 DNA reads TGCGCCAGCAGCACCGGGACTAGGGGAGGCGAGCAGTACTTC. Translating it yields CASSTGTRGGEQYF. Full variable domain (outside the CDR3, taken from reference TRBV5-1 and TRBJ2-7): KAGVTQTPRYLIKTRGQQVTLSCSPISGHRSVSWYQQTPGQGLQFLFEYFSETQRNKGNFPGRFSGRQFSNSRSEMNVSTLELGDSALYLCASSTGTRGGEQYFGPGTRLTVT.

The CDR3 nucleotides read TGTGCCAGCAGCCTAGACGCAACGGGTGAAGCTTTCTTT. This codes for CASSLDATGEAFF. The chain joins TRBV6-6 to TRBJ1-1; D is uncertain. The CDR3 is made up of 13 amino acids. With 6 bases removed from V and 7 bases from J, the gap between germline ends came to 15 bases. Germline-derived CDR1 and CDR2 are MNHNY and SVGAGI (reference sequence).

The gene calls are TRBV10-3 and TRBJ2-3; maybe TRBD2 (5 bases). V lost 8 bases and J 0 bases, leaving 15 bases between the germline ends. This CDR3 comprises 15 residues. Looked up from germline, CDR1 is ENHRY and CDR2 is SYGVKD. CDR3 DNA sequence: TGTGCCATCGCGCTAGCAGCCACTAGCACAGATACGCAGTATTTT. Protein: CAIALAATSTDTQYF.

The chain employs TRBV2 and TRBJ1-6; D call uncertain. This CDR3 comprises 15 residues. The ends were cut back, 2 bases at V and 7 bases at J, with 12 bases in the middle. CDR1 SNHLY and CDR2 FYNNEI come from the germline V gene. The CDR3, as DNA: TGTGCCAGCAGTGAATCCGGGGTGGAAAATTCACCCCTCCACTTT. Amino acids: CASSESGVENSPLHF.

CDR3 sequence reads: CASSSRDRGREQYF. CDR3 bases: TGTGCCAGCAGCAGCCGGGACAGGGGGCGCGAGCAGTACTTC. This chain links TRBV7-9 with TRBJ2-7; 12 positions agree with TRBD1. J was trimmed by 6 bases and V by 5 bases; bases with no gene match: 5. Per germline, CDR1 SEHNR and CDR2 FQNEAQ (reference sequence). This CDR3 is 14 amino acids long.

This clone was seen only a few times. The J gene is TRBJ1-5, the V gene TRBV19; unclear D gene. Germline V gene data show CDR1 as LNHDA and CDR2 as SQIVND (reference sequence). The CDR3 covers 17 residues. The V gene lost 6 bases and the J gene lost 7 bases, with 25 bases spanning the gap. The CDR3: CASSLPRDWSFAQPQHF. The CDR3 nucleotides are TGTGCCAGTAGCCTCCCCCGTGACTGGAGTTTTGCCCAGCCCCAGCATTTT.

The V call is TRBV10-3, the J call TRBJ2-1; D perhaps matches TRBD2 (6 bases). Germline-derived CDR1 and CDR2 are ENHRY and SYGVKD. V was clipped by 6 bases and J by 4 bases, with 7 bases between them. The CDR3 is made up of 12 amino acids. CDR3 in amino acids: CAISGGYNEQFF. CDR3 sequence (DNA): TGTGCCATCAGCGGGGGTTACAATGAGCAGTTCTTC.

Here the CDR3 DNA reads TGTGCCACCAGCAGCGGGACAGGGGGCAGGGGTGAAAAACTGTTTTTT. Translating it yields CATSSGTGGRGEKLFF. The chain links TRBV15 to TRBJ1-4; 12 bases map to TRBD1. The germline V gene has CDR1 LNHNV and CDR2 YYDKDF (reference sequence). The CDR3 runs 16 residues. The J segment lost 7 bases and the V segment lost 3 bases, leaving 6 bases of the junction unmatched.

The CDR3 DNA is TGTGCCAGCAGCTCCAAGGGACTAGCGGGCCTGAGTGATGAGCAGTTCTTC. It codes for CASSSKGLAGLSDEQFF. This chain uses TRBV7-8 with TRBJ2-1; 12 bases align to TRBD2. The junction had 12 bases not matched to a gene; V was cut back by 4 bases and J by 8 bases. This CDR3 contains 17 residues. Germline CDR1 and CDR2: SGHVS and FQNEAQ.

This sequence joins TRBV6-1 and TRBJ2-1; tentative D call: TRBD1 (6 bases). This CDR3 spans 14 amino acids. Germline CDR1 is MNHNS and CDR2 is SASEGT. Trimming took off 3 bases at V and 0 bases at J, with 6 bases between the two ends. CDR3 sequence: CASSETGSYNEQFF. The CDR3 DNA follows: TGTGCCAGCAGTGAGACAGGCTCCTACAATGAGCAGTTCTTC.

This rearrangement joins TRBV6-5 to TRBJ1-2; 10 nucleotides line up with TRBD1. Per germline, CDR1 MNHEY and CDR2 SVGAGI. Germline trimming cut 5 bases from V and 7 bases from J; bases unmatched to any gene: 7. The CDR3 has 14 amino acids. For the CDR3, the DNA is TGTGCCAGCAGTAAGGGACAGGGGAGTGGTGGCTACACCTTC. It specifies CASSKGQGSGGYTF.

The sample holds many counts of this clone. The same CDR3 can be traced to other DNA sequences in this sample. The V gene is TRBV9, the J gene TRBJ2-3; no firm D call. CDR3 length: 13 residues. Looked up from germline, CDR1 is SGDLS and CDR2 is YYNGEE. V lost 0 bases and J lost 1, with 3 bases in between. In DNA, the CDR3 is TGTGCCAGCAGCGTAGGCGGCACAGATACGCAGTATTTT. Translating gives CASSVGGTDTQYF.

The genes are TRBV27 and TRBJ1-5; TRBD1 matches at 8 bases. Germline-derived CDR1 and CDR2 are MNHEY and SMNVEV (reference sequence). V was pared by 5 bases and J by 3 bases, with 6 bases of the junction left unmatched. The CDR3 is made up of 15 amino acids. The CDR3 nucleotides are TGTGCCAGCAGTACCCGACAGGGGTACAATCAGCCCCAGCATTTT. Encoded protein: CASSTRQGYNQPQHF.

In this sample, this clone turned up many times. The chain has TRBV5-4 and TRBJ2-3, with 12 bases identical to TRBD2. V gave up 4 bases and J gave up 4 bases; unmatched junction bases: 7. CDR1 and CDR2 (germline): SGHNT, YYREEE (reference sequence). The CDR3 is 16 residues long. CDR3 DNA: TGTGCCAGCAGCCCGCTAGCGGGAGGGACCGCAGATACGCAGTATTTT. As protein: CASSPLAGGTADTQYF.

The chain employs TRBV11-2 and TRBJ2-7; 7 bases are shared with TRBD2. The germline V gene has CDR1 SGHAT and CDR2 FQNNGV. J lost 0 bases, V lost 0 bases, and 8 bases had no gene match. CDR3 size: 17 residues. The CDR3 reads CASSLDTRDYASYEQYF. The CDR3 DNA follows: TGTGCCAGCAGCTTAGATACGAGGGACTACGCCTCCTACGAGCAGTACTTC.

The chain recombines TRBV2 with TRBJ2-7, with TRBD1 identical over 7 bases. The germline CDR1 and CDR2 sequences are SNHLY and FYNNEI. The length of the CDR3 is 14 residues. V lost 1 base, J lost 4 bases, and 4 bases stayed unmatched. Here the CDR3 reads CASSEEARGYEQYF. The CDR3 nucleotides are TGTGCCAGCAGTGAAGAGGCCAGGGGGTACGAGCAGTACTTC.